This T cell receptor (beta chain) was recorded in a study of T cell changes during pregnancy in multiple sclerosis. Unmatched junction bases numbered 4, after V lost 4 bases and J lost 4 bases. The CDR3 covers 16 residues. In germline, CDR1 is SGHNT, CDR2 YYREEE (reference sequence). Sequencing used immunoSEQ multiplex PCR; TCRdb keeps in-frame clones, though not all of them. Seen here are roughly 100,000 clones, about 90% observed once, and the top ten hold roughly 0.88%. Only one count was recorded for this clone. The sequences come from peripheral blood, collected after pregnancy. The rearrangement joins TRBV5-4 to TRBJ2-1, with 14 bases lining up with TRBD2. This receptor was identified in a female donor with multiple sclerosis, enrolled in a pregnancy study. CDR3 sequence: CASSGLAGGGYNEQFF. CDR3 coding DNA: TGTGCCAGCAGCGGACTAGCGGGGGGCGGTTACAATGAGCAGTTCTTC.